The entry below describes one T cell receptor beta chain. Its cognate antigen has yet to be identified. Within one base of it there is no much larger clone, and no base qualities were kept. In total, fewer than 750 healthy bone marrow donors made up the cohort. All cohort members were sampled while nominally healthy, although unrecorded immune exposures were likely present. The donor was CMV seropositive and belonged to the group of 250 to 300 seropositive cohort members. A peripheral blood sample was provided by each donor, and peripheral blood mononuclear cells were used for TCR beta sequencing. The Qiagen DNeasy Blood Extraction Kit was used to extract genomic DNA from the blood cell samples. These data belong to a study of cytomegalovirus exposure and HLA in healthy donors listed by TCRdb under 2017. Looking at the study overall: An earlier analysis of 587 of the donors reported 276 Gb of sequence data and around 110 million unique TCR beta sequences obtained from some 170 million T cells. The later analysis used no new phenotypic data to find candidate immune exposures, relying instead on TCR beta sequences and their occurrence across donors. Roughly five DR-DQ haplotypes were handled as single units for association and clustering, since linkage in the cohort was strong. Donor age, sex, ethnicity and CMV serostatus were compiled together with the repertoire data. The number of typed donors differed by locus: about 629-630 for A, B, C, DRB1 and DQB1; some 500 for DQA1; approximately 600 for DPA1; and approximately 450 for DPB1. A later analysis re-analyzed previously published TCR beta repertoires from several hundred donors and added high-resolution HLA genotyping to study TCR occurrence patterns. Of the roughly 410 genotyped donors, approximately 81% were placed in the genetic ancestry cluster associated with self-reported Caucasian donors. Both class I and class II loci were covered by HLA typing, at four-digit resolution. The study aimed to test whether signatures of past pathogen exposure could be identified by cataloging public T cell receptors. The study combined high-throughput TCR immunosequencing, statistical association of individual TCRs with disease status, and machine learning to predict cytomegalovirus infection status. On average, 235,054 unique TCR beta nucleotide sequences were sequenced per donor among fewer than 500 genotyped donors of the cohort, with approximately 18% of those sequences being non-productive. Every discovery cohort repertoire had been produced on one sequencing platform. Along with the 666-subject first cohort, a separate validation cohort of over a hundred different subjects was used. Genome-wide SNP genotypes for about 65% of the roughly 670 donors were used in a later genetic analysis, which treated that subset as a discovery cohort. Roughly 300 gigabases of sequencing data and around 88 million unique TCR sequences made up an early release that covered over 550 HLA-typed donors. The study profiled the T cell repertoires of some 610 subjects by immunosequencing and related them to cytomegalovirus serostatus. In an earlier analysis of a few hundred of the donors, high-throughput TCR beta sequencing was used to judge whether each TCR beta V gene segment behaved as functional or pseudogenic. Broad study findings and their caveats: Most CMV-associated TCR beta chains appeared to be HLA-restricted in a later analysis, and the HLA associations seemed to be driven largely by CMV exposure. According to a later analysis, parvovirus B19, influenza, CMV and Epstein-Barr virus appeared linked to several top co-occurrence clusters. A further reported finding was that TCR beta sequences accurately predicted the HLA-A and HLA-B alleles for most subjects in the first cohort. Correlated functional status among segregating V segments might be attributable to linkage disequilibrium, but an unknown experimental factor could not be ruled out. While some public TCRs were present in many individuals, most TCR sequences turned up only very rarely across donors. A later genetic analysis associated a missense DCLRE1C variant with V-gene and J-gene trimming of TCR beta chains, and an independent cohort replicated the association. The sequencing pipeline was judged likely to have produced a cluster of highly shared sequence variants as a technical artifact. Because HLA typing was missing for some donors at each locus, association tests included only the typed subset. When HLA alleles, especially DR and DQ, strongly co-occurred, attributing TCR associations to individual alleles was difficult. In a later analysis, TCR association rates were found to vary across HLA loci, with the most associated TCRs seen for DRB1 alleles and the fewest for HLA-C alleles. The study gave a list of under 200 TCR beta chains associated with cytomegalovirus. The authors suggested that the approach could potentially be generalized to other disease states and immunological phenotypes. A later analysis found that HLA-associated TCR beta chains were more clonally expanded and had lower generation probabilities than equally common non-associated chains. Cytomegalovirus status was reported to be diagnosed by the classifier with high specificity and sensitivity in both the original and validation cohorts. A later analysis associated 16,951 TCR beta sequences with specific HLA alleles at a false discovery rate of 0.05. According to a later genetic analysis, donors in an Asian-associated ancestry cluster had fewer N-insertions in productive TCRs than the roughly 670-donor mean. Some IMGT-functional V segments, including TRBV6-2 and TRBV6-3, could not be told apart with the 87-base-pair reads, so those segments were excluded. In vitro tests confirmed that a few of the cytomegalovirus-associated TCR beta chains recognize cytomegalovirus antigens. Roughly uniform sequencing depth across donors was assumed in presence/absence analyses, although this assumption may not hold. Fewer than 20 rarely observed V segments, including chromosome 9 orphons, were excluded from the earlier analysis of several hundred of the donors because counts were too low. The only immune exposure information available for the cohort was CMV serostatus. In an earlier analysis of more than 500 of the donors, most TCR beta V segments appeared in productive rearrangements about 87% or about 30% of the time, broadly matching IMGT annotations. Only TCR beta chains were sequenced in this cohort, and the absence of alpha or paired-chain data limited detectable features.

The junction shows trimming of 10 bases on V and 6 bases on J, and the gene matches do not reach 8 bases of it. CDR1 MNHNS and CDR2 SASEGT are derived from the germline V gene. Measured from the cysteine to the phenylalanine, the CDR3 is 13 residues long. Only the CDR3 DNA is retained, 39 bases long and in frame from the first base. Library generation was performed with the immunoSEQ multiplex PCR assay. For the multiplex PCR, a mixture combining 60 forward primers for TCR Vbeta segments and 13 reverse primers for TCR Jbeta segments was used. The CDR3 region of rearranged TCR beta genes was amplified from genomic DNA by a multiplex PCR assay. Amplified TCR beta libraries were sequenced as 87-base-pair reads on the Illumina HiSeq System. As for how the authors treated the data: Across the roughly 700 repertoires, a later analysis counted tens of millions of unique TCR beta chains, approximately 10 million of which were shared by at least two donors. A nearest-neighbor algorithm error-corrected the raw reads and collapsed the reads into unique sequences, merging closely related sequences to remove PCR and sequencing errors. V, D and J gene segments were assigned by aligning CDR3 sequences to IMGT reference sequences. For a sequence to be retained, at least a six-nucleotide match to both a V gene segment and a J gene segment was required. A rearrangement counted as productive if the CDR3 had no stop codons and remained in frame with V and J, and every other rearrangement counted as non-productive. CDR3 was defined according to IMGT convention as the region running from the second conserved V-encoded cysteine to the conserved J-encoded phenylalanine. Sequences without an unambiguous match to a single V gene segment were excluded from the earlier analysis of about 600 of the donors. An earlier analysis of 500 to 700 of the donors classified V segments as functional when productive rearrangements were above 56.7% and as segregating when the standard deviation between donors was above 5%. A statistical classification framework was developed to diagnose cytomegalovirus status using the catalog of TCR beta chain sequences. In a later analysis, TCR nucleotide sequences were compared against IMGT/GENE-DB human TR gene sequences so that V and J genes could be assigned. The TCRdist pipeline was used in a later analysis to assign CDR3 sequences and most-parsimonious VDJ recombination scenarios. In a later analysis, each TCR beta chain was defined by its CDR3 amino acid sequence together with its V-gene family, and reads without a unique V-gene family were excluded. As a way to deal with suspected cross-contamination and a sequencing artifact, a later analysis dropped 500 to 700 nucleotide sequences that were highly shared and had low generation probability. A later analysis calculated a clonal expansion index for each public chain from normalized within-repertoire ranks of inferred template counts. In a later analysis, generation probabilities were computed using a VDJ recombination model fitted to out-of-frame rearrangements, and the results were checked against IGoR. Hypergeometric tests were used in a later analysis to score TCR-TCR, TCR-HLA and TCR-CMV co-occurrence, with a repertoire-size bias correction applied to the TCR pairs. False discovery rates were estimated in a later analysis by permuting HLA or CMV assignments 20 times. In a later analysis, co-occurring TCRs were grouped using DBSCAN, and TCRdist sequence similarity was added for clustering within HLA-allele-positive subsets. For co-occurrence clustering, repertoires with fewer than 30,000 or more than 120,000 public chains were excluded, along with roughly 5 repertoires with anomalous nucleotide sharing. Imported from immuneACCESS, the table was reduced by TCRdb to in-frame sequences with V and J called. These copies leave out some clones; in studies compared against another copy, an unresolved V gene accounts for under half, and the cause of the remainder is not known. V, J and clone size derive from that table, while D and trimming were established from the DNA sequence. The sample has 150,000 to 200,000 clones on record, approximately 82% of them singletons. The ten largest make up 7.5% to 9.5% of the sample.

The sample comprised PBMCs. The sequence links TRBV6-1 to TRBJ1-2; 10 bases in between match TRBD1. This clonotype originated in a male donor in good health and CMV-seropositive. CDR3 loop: CATREGTGDGYTF. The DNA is TGTGCCACCAGGGAGGGGACAGGGGATGGCTACACCTTC.